This is a list of T cell receptor beta chains from one sample in a study of T cell responses to AZD1222 COVID-19 vaccine. Using immunoSEQ multiplex PCR, the repertoire was profiled, and TCRdb retains in-frame clones only, with some absent. The sample lists about 83,000 clones; 88% were seen once. This material consisted of peripheral blood, taken on day 0 of MenACWY control vaccination. Receptors originate from an adult in good health. CDR3s include the opening cysteine and the closing phenylalanine or tryptophan. A D gene is named only where the DNA matches it firmly. Clone size is shown for a subset of rows, as once, few, many or a class of expanded clone.

v_gene: TRBV7-2
j_gene: TRBJ1-1
abundance: .
d_gene: .
CDR3nt: TGTGCCAGCAGCTTAGGGGGGATGAGGGGCTCCCGGCGGGCGACTGAAGCTTTCTTT
CDR3aa: CASSLGGMRGSRRATEAFF

v_gene: TRBV5-4
j_gene: TRBJ1-5
abundance: few
d_gene: .
CDR3nt: TGTGCCAGCAGCTTTGCAGAAGGCAATCAGCCCCAGCATTTT
CDR3aa: CASSFAEGNQPQHF

v_gene: TRBV18
j_gene: TRBJ1-2
abundance: .
d_gene: .
CDR3nt: TGTGCCAGCTCACCAAGGAGGGACAACTATGGCTACACCTTC
CDR3aa: CASSPRRDNYGYTF

v_gene: TRBV7-2
j_gene: TRBJ1-2
abundance: .
d_gene: .
CDR3nt: TGTGCCAGCAGCTTAGTGGGTCAGTTGTATGGCTACACCTTC
CDR3aa: CASSLVGQLYGYTF

v_gene: TRBV28
j_gene: TRBJ1-2
abundance: .
d_gene: .
CDR3nt: TGTGCCAGCAGTTTGGGGTATTACCCTGGCTACACCTTC
CDR3aa: CASSLGYYPGYTF

v_gene: TRBV6-5
j_gene: TRBJ1-1
abundance: .
d_gene: .
CDR3nt: TGTGCCACCTGGCGGAGCACTGAAGCTTTCTTT
CDR3aa: CATWRSTEAFF

v_gene: TRBV7-3
j_gene: TRBJ1-1
abundance: few
d_gene: .
CDR3nt: TGTGCCAGCAGCTTAACGGGGCAGGGCGGCACTGAAGCTTTCTTT
CDR3aa: CASSLTGQGGTEAFF

v_gene: TRBV19
j_gene: TRBJ2-7
abundance: .
d_gene: TRBD1
CDR3nt: TGTGCCAGTAGTGAGGACAGGGGCTACGAGCAGTACTTC
CDR3aa: CASSEDRGYEQYF

v_gene: TRBV11-2
j_gene: TRBJ1-3
abundance: .
d_gene: .
CDR3nt: TGTGCCAGCAGCTTAGACAGATCCTTTGGAAACACCATATATTTT
CDR3aa: CASSLDRSFGNTIYF

v_gene: TRBV30
j_gene: TRBJ1-6
abundance: .
d_gene: .
CDR3nt: TGTGCCTGGGAACGGGACACAAATTCACCCCTCCACTTT
CDR3aa: CAWERDTNSPLHF

v_gene: TRBV16
j_gene: TRBJ1-2
abundance: few
d_gene: .
CDR3nt: TGTGCCAGCAGCGTGGGACGGCACTATGGCTACACCTTC
CDR3aa: CASSVGRHYGYTF

v_gene: TRBV5-4
j_gene: TRBJ2-7
abundance: few
d_gene: TRBD1
CDR3nt: TGTGCCAGCAGTTCGTATATCTCGACAGGGAACTACGAGCAGTACTTC
CDR3aa: CASSSYISTGNYEQYF

v_gene: TRBV28
j_gene: TRBJ2-7
abundance: .
d_gene: TRBD1
CDR3nt: TGTGCCAGCAGGAACCCTCCGGGACAGGGACTCTACGAGCAGTACTTC
CDR3aa: CASRNPPGQGLYEQYF

v_gene: TRBV18
j_gene: TRBJ2-7
abundance: .
d_gene: .
CDR3nt: TGTGCCAGCTCACCAGGGGCAGAGCAGTACTTC
CDR3aa: CASSPGAEQYF

v_gene: TRBV7-9
j_gene: TRBJ2-3
abundance: .
d_gene: .
CDR3nt: TGTGCCAGCAGCTTTTCCCCGGAATACACGCAGTATTTT
CDR3aa: CASSFSPEYTQYF

v_gene: TRBV28
j_gene: TRBJ1-2
abundance: .
d_gene: .
CDR3nt: TGTGCCAGCAGTTTGGGTGGGCCCAACTATGGCTACACCTTC
CDR3aa: CASSLGGPNYGYTF

v_gene: TRBV10-3
j_gene: TRBJ2-5
abundance: .
d_gene: .
CDR3nt: TGTGCCACCGGGACTGAGGTAGAGACCCAGTACTTC
CDR3aa: CATGTEVETQYF

v_gene: TRBV7-9
j_gene: TRBJ2-3
abundance: .
d_gene: TRBD1
CDR3nt: TGTGCCAGCAGCCAACCGACAGGGGCGGATACGCAGTATTTT
CDR3aa: CASSQPTGADTQYF

v_gene: TRBV28
j_gene: TRBJ1-4
abundance: .
d_gene: .
CDR3nt: TGTGCCAGCAAAGCCTACTCAAGTAATGAAAAACTGTTTTTT
CDR3aa: CASKAYSSNEKLFF

v_gene: TRBV9
j_gene: TRBJ2-3
abundance: .
d_gene: .
CDR3nt: TGTGCCAGCAGCGTAGGGGGCACAGATACGCAGTATTTT
CDR3aa: CASSVGGTDTQYF

v_gene: TRBV28
j_gene: TRBJ2-7
abundance: once
d_gene: TRBD1
CDR3nt: TGTGCCACCCGAGTACCCCCGGGACAGGGAAGATACGAGCAGTACTTC
CDR3aa: CATRVPPGQGRYEQYF

v_gene: TRBV19
j_gene: TRBJ2-1
abundance: .
d_gene: TRBD2
CDR3nt: TGTGCCAGTAGTATTACTAGCGGGATCTCCTACAATGAGCAGTTCTTC
CDR3aa: CASSITSGISYNEQFF

v_gene: TRBV5-6
j_gene: TRBJ1-4
abundance: .
d_gene: TRBD1
CDR3nt: TGTGCCAGCAGTCCGGGACAGGGGTTCGGTAATGAAAAACTGTTTTTT
CDR3aa: CASSPGQGFGNEKLFF

v_gene: TRBV29-1
j_gene: TRBJ1-2
abundance: .
d_gene: .
CDR3nt: TGCAGCGACACAGACTATGGCTACACCTTC
CDR3aa: CSDTDYGYTF

v_gene: TRBV28
j_gene: TRBJ1-6
abundance: .
d_gene: .
CDR3nt: TGTGCCAGCAGTCAAGGAAGGCGGGCGAGCTCCTATAATTCACCCCTCCACTTT
CDR3aa: CASSQGRRASSYNSPLHF

v_gene: TRBV6-5
j_gene: TRBJ2-7
abundance: .
d_gene: .
CDR3nt: TGTGCCAGCAGGCGGGACGGAAGCTACGAGCAGTACTTC
CDR3aa: CASRRDGSYEQYF

v_gene: TRBV3-1/TRBV3-2
j_gene: TRBJ2-1
abundance: .
d_gene: .
CDR3nt: TGTGCCAGCAGCCAAAGTGCGGGTGAGCAGTTCTTC
CDR3aa: CASSQSAGEQFF

v_gene: TRBV5-4
j_gene: TRBJ1-1
abundance: once
d_gene: .
CDR3nt: TGTGCCAGCAGCCCGGGACTGAGGAACACTGAAGCTTTCTTT
CDR3aa: CASSPGLRNTEAFF

v_gene: TRBV6-5
j_gene: TRBJ1-4
abundance: .
d_gene: .
CDR3nt: TGTGCCAGCAGTAAGGGACGTGAAAAACTGTTTTTT
CDR3aa: CASSKGREKLFF